The following is a T cell receptor beta chain sequence with its context. These data come from a study of PD-L1 blockade in urothelial cancer. The overall study: Beginning at some point between 2014 and 2015, patients received atezolizumab, given as 1,200 mg intravenously every 3 weeks.

The authors spiked synthetic TCR analog templates into each PCR. The protocol was immunoSEQ multiplex PCR, while the TCRdb copy is restricted to in-frame clones and leaves out a portion. The sample contains approximately 70,000 clones, roughly 91% of which appear only once. CDR1 is LNHDA and CDR2 is SQIVND in the germline V gene (reference sequence). The ends were cut back, 5 bases at V and 8 bases at J, with 13 bases in the middle. The CDR3 loop spans 13 amino acids. V gene TRBV19 combines with J gene TRBJ2-1, with D possibly TRBD2 on 7 matching bases. The receptor was derived from a man in his 60s with urothelial cancer. The material sequenced was PBMCs, taken around atezolizumab (anti-PD-L1) treatment. This CDR3 is CASSRGASYEQFF. The CDR3, as DNA: TGTGCCAGTAGTCGGGGGGCTAGCTATGAGCAGTTCTTC.